This T cell receptor beta chain is drawn from a study of T cell responses to AZD1222 COVID-19 vaccine. Study conclusions and caveats: Nearly half of the spike-specific TCRs reportedly recognize variant regions that carry no mutations. Increases in Spike-specific TCR breadth and depth were seen after two AZD1222 doses.

This clone showed up just a few times. No antigen is known for it. The CDR3 length is 14 residues. V lost 8 bases and J lost 0, with 11 bases in between. Germline V gene lookup returns CDR1 SNHLY and CDR2 FYNNEI. Measured with immunoSEQ multiplex PCR; TCRdb has only the in-frame clones, and not every one. The data hold fewer than 200,000 clones, with just over 90% observed a single time. The clonotype comes from an adult in good health. This chain uses TRBV2 with TRBJ1-3; no clear D gene. The sequenced sample was peripheral blood, obtained on day 0 of MenACWY control vaccination. The CDR3, as DNA: TGTGCCAGCCGACGGACGGACTCTGGAAACACCATATATTTT. Residues: CASRRTDSGNTIYF.